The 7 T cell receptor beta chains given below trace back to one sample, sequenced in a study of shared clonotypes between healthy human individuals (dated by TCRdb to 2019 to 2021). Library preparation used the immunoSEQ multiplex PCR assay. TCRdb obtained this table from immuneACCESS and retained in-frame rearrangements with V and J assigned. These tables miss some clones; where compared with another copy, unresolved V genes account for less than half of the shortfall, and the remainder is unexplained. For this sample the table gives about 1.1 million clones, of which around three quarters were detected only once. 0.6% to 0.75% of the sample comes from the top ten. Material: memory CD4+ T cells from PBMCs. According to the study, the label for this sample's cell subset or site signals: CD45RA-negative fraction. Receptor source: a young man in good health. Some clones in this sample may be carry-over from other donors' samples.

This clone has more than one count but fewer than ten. Here the CDR3 DNA reads TGTGCCAGCAGTGCGAAGTCGGGGGGAGGCACCAATGAGCAGTTCTTC. Protein sequence: CASSAKSGGGTNEQFF. This rearrangement joins TRBV6-1 to TRBJ2-1, with 7 bases matching TRBD2. V dropped 4 bases and J dropped 6; count of bases not matched to a gene: 12. In germline, CDR1 is MNHNS, CDR2 SASEGT. The CDR3 totals 16 residues.

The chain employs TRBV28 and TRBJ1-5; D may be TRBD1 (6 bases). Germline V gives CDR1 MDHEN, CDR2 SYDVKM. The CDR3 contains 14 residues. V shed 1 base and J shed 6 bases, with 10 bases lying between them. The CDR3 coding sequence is TGTGCCAGCAGTTTATACCAGGGGCCTCAGCCCCAGCATTTT. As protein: CASSLYQGPQPQHF.

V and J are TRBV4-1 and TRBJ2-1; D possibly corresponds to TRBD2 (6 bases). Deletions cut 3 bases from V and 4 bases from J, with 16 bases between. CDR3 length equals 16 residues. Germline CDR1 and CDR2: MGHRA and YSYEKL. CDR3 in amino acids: CASSHARLGAYNEQFF. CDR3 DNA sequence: TGCGCCAGCAGCCATGCTCGACTAGGTGCTTACAATGAGCAGTTCTTC.

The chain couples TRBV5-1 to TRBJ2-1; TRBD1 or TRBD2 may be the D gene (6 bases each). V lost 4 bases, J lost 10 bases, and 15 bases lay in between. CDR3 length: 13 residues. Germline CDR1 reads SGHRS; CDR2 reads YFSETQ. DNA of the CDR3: TGCGCCAGCAGCCCCGATAGAGGGGGGGAGCAGTTCTTC. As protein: CASSPDRGGEQFF.

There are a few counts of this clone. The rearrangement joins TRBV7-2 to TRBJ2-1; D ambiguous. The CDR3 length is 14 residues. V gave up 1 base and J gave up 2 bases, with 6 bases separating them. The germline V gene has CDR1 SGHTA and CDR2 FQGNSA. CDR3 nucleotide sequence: TGTGCCAGCAGCTTAGGTCAGACCTACAATGAGCAGTTCTTC. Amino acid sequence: CASSLGQTYNEQFF.

CDR3 sequence: CASSSRTGGGEQFF. CDR3 nucleotide sequence: TGTGCCAGCAGCTCAAGGACAGGGGGCGGTGAGCAGTTCTTC. J is TRBJ2-1 and V is TRBV5-4; 11 nucleotides align to TRBD1. Germline V gene lookup returns CDR1 SGHNT and CDR2 YYREEE (reference sequence). The CDR3 length is 14 residues. Unmatched junction bases numbered 5, after V lost 3 bases and J lost 9 bases.

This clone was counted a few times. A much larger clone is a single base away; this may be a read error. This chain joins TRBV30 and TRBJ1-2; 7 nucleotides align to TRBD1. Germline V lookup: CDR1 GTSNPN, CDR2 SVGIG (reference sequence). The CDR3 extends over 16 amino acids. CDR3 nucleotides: TGTGCCTGGAGTGTCAACCCACAGGGGACTCACTATGACTACACCTTC. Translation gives CAWSVNPQGTHYDYTF.